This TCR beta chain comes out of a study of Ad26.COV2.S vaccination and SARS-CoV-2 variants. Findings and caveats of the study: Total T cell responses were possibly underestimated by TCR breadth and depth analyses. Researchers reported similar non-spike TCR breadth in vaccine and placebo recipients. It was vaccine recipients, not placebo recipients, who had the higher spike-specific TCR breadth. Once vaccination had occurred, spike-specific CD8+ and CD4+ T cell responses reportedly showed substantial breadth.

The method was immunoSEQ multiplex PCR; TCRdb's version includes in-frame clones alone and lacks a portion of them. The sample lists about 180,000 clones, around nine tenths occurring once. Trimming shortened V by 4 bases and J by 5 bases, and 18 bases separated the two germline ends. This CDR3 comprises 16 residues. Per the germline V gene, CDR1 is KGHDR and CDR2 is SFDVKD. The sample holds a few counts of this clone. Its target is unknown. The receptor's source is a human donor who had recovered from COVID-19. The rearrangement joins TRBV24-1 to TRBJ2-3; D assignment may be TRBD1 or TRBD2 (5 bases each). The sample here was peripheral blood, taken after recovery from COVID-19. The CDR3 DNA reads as TGTGCCACCAGTGACCCTATGGGGACGAGGAGAGATACGCAGTATTTT. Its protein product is CATSDPMGTRRDTQYF.